Listed below are T cell receptor beta chains from one sample, sequenced in a study of T-cell reconstitution after alpha-beta-depleted transplantation in children. In TCRdb, the PCR reads were re-called with MiXCR into one record per CDR3 protein. The repertoire consists of about 200,000 distinct CDR3 sequences, with 5% to 7.5% occurring once and the leading ten covering roughly 4.5%. This material consisted of PBMCs, taken before TCRalphabeta/CD19-depleted stem cell transplant. The receptors were gathered from a girl in the first two years of life with combined immunodeficiency, due to receive a stem cell transplant. Both conserved end residues are part of each CDR3. Fields, in order: clone size, J gene, V gene, D gene, CDR3 protein. The D gene is left open where the match is weak. Clone size is shown for a subset of rows, as once, few, many or a class of expanded clone.

clone_size: many; j_call: TRBJ2-1; v_call: TRBV28; d_call: .; cdr3_aa: CASGTSSYNEQFF
clone_size: many; j_call: TRBJ2-2; v_call: TRBV27; d_call: .; cdr3_aa: CASSLLRAAGPTGELFF
clone_size: many; j_call: TRBJ2-3; v_call: TRBV4-3; d_call: TRBD2; cdr3_aa: CASKSGSQDTQYF
clone_size: many; j_call: TRBJ2-1; v_call: TRBV20-1; d_call: .; cdr3_aa: CSARDGTVGEQFF
clone_size: many; j_call: TRBJ2-1; v_call: TRBV4-1; d_call: .; cdr3_aa: CASSLFMRAEGGYNEQFF
clone_size: many; j_call: TRBJ2-3; v_call: TRBV7-6; d_call: TRBD2; cdr3_aa: CASSSSGGPLTDTQYF
clone_size: many; j_call: TRBJ2-3; v_call: TRBV28; d_call: .; cdr3_aa: CATGGHFTDTQYF
clone_size: few; j_call: TRBJ2-7; v_call: TRBV6-1; d_call: TRBD2; cdr3_aa: CASSPSAGGEQYF
clone_size: many; j_call: TRBJ2-3; v_call: TRBV29-1; d_call: .; cdr3_aa: CSVGLVRDTQYF
clone_size: few; j_call: TRBJ1-2; v_call: TRBV12-5; d_call: .; cdr3_aa: CASSQGNYGYTF
clone_size: many; j_call: TRBJ1-2; v_call: TRBV20-1; d_call: .; cdr3_aa: CSAFGRAVYGYTF
clone_size: many; j_call: TRBJ2-3; v_call: TRBV11-2; d_call: TRBD2; cdr3_aa: CASSLDVGLGLTSTDTQYF
clone_size: many; j_call: TRBJ2-1; v_call: TRBV7-9; d_call: TRBD2; cdr3_aa: CASRGLVYNEQFF
clone_size: .; j_call: TRBJ2-1; v_call: TRBV11-3; d_call: TRBD1; cdr3_aa: CASSLGTWDRTYNEQFF
clone_size: many; j_call: TRBJ2-1; v_call: TRBV28; d_call: .; cdr3_aa: CASSPLRDGSYNEQFF
clone_size: .; j_call: TRBJ2-1; v_call: TRBV7-6; d_call: .; cdr3_aa: CASRLLPNNEQFF
clone_size: .; j_call: TRBJ1-2; v_call: TRBV4-3; d_call: TRBD1; cdr3_aa: CASSQDLRGAGGNRGYTF
clone_size: many; j_call: TRBJ2-5; v_call: TRBV4-1; d_call: TRBD1; cdr3_aa: CASSQVPGQGQETQYF
clone_size: .; j_call: TRBJ1-2; v_call: TRBV3-1; d_call: .; cdr3_aa: CASSQETGRYTF
clone_size: many; j_call: TRBJ2-1; v_call: TRBV11-2; d_call: TRBD2; cdr3_aa: CASSLEGLVTSGGAHNEQFF
clone_size: .; j_call: TRBJ1-1; v_call: TRBV5-1; d_call: .; cdr3_aa: CASSYWLGTSRWFF
clone_size: many; j_call: TRBJ2-5; v_call: TRBV20-1; d_call: TRBD2; cdr3_aa: CSARVERGGITQETQYF
clone_size: many; j_call: TRBJ2-3; v_call: TRBV11-1; d_call: TRBD2; cdr3_aa: CASSSWREGPDTQYF
clone_size: .; j_call: TRBJ2-7; v_call: TRBV10-3; d_call: TRBD2; cdr3_aa: CATLNLPGLAGGSYEQYF
clone_size: many; j_call: TRBJ2-5; v_call: TRBV5-1; d_call: .; cdr3_aa: CATARETQYF
clone_size: .; j_call: TRBJ2-1; v_call: TRBV20-1; d_call: .; cdr3_aa: CSAGGTANEQFF
clone_size: many; j_call: TRBJ2-1; v_call: TRBV7-2; d_call: .; cdr3_aa: CASSLQAGSYNEQFF
clone_size: many; j_call: TRBJ2-3; v_call: TRBV20-1; d_call: .; cdr3_aa: CSAIYPWRTDTQYF
clone_size: .; j_call: TRBJ2-5; v_call: TRBV27; d_call: .; cdr3_aa: CASSKGRSQETQYF
clone_size: .; j_call: TRBJ2-7; v_call: TRBV5-1; d_call: .; cdr3_aa: CASSFTVRPSSYEQYF
clone_size: many; j_call: TRBJ2-3; v_call: TRBV7-8; d_call: .; cdr3_aa: CASSLDRDTQYF
clone_size: many; j_call: TRBJ2-1; v_call: TRBV4-1; d_call: .; cdr3_aa: CASSLPGWDIDF
clone_size: many; j_call: TRBJ2-1; v_call: TRBV3-1; d_call: .; cdr3_aa: CASSQDYGNNEQFF
clone_size: many; j_call: TRBJ2-2; v_call: TRBV5-5; d_call: TRBD2; cdr3_aa: CASSPAGAGSVGELFF
clone_size: many; j_call: TRBJ2-7; v_call: TRBV7-6; d_call: .; cdr3_aa: CASSSIPPLHEQYF
clone_size: few; j_call: TRBJ2-7; v_call: TRBV9; d_call: TRBD1; cdr3_aa: CASSAGTASSYEQYF
clone_size: many; j_call: TRBJ2-7; v_call: TRBV9; d_call: .; cdr3_aa: CASSPPGTPYEQYF
clone_size: many; j_call: TRBJ2-1; v_call: TRBV7-2; d_call: .; cdr3_aa: CASSSPGTQLDNEQFF
clone_size: many; j_call: TRBJ2-1; v_call: TRBV6-2/TRBV6-3; d_call: .; cdr3_aa: CATGGYEQFF
clone_size: many; j_call: TRBJ1-1; v_call: TRBV12-3/TRBV12-4; d_call: .; cdr3_aa: CASRWDTEAFF
clone_size: many; j_call: TRBJ2-1; v_call: TRBV4-1; d_call: TRBD1; cdr3_aa: CASSQGRGTAYNEQFF
clone_size: few; j_call: TRBJ2-4; v_call: TRBV11-3; d_call: .; cdr3_aa: CASSQTPARVIDIQYF
clone_size: few; j_call: TRBJ2-7; v_call: TRBV3-1; d_call: TRBD2; cdr3_aa: CACSQGLANSHYEQYF
clone_size: many; j_call: TRBJ2-5; v_call: TRBV20-1; d_call: TRBD1; cdr3_aa: CSAWGTVGTSQYF